The 8 T cell receptor beta chains presented below share a single source sample, sequenced in a study of OX40 agonist ivuxolimab in advanced cancers. Profiled with immunoSEQ multiplex PCR; TCRdb holds only in-frame clones, not every one. The sample yields about 59,000 clones, roughly 84% seen once. Material: CD4+ or CD8+ T cells sorted from blood, obtained in a trial of the OX40 agonist ivuxolimab. These receptor sequences come from an adult with an advanced solid tumor such as melanoma, head and neck, liver or kidney cancer.

This chain uses TRBV11-1 with TRBJ1-1; 8 bases are a match to TRBD1. CDR3 length: 14 residues. V lost 1 base and J lost 4; bases outside the gene matches: 2. Germline assignment: CDR1 SGHAT and CDR2 FQDESV (reference sequence). CDR3 protein: CASSLDRGSTEAFF. As DNA, the CDR3 is TGTGCCAGCAGCTTAGACAGGGGGTCCACTGAAGCTTTCTTT. Combining the CDR3 with reference TRBV11-1 and TRBJ1-1 gives the whole variable domain EAEVAQSPRYKITEKSQAVAFWCDPISGHATLYWYRQILGQGPELLVQFQDESVVDDSQLPKDRFSAERLKGVDSTLKIQPAELGDSAMYLCASSLDRGSTEAFFGQGTRLTVV.

The J gene is TRBJ1-1, the V gene TRBV30; D remains unclear. The CDR3 contains 15 residues. The V end lost 0 bases, the J end lost 0 bases, and 11 bases lay between the germline ends. Per germline, CDR1 GTSNPN and CDR2 SVGIG (reference sequence). The CDR3 bases are TGTGCCTGGAGTGTACAAGGGAGCATGAACACTGAAGCTTTCTTT. It codes for CAWSVQGSMNTEAFF. Drawing the rest from reference TRBV30 and TRBJ1-1, the complete variable domain is SQTIHQWPATLVQPVGSPLSLECTVEGTSNPNLYWYRQAAGRGLQLLFYSVGIGQISSEVPQNLSASRPQDRQFILSSKKLLLSDSGFYLCAWSVQGSMNTEAFFGQGTRLTVV.

In DNA form, the CDR3 reads TGTGCTAGTGGTTTACACAGGGGGCTCTCTGAAGCTTTCTTT. It codes for CASGLHRGLSEAFF. This chain links TRBV12-5 with TRBJ1-1; TRBD1 matches at 9 bases. V was pared by 3 bases and J by 6 bases, with 5 bases of the junction left unmatched. The CDR3 runs to 14 residues. Germline-derived CDR1 and CDR2 are LGHNT and FRNRAP. Supplemented by reference TRBV12-5 and TRBJ1-1, the full variable domain reads DARVTQTPRHKVTEMGQEVTMRCQPILGHNTVFWYRQTMMQGLELLAYFRNRAPLDDSGMPKDRFSAEMPDATLATLKIQPSEPRDSAVYFCASGLHRGLSEAFFGQGTRLTVV.

This sequence joins TRBV5-5 and TRBJ1-5; TRBD1 matches 9 bases. V lost 4 bases and J lost 6; bases outside the gene matches: 8. The CDR3 extends over 15 amino acids. From germline, CDR1 is SGHKS and CDR2 YYEKEE (reference sequence). The CDR3 nucleotides are TGTGCCAGCAGCCAAACAGGGGGCATCGGTCAGCCCCAGCATTTT. Protein sequence: CASSQTGGIGQPQHF.

This clone has just one count. This chain links TRBV5-5 with TRBJ1-4; D possibly corresponds to TRBD1 (6 bases). CDR3 length: 16 residues. CDR1 SGHKS and CDR2 YYEKEE come from the germline V gene (reference sequence). V dropped 4 bases and J dropped 4 bases, with 17 bases sitting between them. The CDR3 sequence: CASSPDPPGHNEKLFF. CDR3 coding DNA: TGTGCCAGCAGCCCGGACCCCCCGGGACATAATGAAAAACTGTTTTTT. Together with reference TRBV5-5 and TRBJ1-4, the CDR3 gives the full variable domain: DAGVTQSPTHLIKTRGQQVTLRCSPISGHKSVSWYQQVLGQGPQFIFQYYEKEERGRGNFPDRFSARQFPNYSSELNVNALLLGDSALYLCASSPDPPGHNEKLFFGSGTQLSVL.

The CDR3 DNA follows: TGTGCCATCAGCGAAATTAGGACAGGGGGCACGTTTGAAGCTTTCTTT. Its protein is CAISEIRTGGTFEAFF. This chain joins TRBV10-3 and TRBJ1-1, with 11 bases lining up with TRBD1. The V gene's germline CDR1 is ENHRY and CDR2 SYGVKD. With V trimmed by 6 bases and J by 7 bases, 13 bases remained unmatched. The CDR3 length is 16 residues.

The chain employs TRBV28 and TRBJ2-7; D not resolved. V lost 6 bases, J lost 11 bases, and 14 bases lay in between. The CDR3 has 11 amino acids. Germline V gene data show CDR1 as MDHEN and CDR2 as SYDVKM. CDR3 amino acids: CASRTMGKEYF. The CDR3 DNA follows: TGTGCCAGCAGGACCATGGGGAAGGAGTACTTC.

The rearrangement links TRBV10-1 to TRBJ2-7; D gene uncertain. This CDR3 has 14 residues. Trimming pared 6 bases from V and 6 bases from J, leaving 18 bases between. Germline V lookup: CDR1 WNHNN, CDR2 SYGVQD (reference sequence). CDR3 loop: CASSRAPDGVEQYF. As DNA, the CDR3 is TGCGCCAGCAGCCGCGCACCGGATGGCGTCGAGCAGTACTTC.